The 8 T cell receptor beta chains in this list originate from one sample, sequenced in a study of T cell repertoires in cytomegalovirus infection. Their antigens are not known. TCRdb independently ran MiXCR on the reads; one entry per CDR3 protein. The data show about 830,000 distinct CDR3 sequences, about 31% seen once. The sequences come from cultured CD8+ T cells from PBMCs, collected from culture after CMV antigen stimulation. All receptors come from a human donor in good health (CMV status not recorded). Some clones in this sample may be carry-over from other donors' samples.

This clonotype was seen many times. The rearrangement joins TRBV27 to TRBJ1-4, with 7 bases lining up with TRBD1. The V and J ends lost 3 bases and 8 bases, in that order; junction bases with no gene match: 9. Per germline, CDR1 MNHEY and CDR2 SMNVEV (reference sequence). The CDR3 has 15 residues. CDR3 residues: CASSLSQGQREKLFF. The CDR3 region has the DNA TGTGCCAGCAGTTTGTCCCAGGGACAGCGAGAAAAACTGTTTTTT.

Concerning this clonotype: A read error may produce the germline difference seen at one junction end. The rearrangement uses TRBV7-6 and TRBJ2-1; D may be TRBD1 (5 bases). The CDR3 totals 17 residues. In germline, CDR1 is SGHVS, CDR2 FNYEAQ. Here the CDR3 reads CASSLGAVPISYNEQFF. CDR3 nucleotide sequence: TGTGCTAGCAGCTTAGGGGCAGTACCGATCTCCTACAATGAGCAGTTCTTC.

There are a few counts of this clonotype. The CDR3 DNA sequence: TGTGCCAGCAGCAAACGGCCGGGCTCCTACAATGAGCAGTTCTTC. This encodes CASSKRPGSYNEQFF. The rearrangement joins TRBV7-8 to TRBJ2-1; D uncertain. Germline lookup yields CDR1 SGHVS and CDR2 FQNEAQ. The CDR3 has 15 amino acids. Trimming left V 5 bases short and J 0 bases short, with 11 bases between.

This chain uses TRBV3-1 with TRBJ2-7; 10 bases align to TRBD2. Germline V gene sequence: CDR1 LGHDT, CDR2 YNNKEL (reference sequence). The CDR3 extends over 16 amino acids. The ends lost 0 bases at V and 4 bases at J; junction bases unmatched: 6. Here the CDR3 DNA reads TGTGCCAGCAGCCAAGATGAAGTAGCGGGGGGTTACGAGCAGTACTTC. This translates into CASSQDEVAGGYEQYF.

As regards this clonotype: A read error may produce the germline difference seen at one junction end. The J gene is TRBJ2-3, the V gene TRBV18; D uncertain. The CDR3 is 13 amino acids. Looked up from germline, CDR1 is KGHSH and CDR2 is LQKENI. The CDR3 sequence: CANSSIKTDTQYF. The CDR3 nucleotides read TGTGCCAACTCATCCATCAAAACAGATACGCAGTATTTT.

This clonotype showed up many times. The chain employs TRBV6-5 and TRBJ2-3, with a possible D match to TRBD2 (6 bases). The length of the CDR3 is 13 residues. V lost 6 bases to trimming and J lost 2 bases, with 9 bases between them. Looked up from germline, CDR1 is MNHEY and CDR2 is SVGAGI. This CDR3 reads CASSRTNTDTQYF. The CDR3 region has the DNA TGTGCCAGCAGCCGGACTAACACAGATACGCAGTATTTT.

There are many counts of this clonotype. The chain couples TRBV7-8 to TRBJ2-1, with D perhaps matching TRBD2 (5 bases). The CDR3 has 14 amino acids. Germline CDR1 is SGHVS and CDR2 is FQNEAQ. V lost 5 bases and J 2 bases, leaving 10 bases between the germline ends. The CDR3 DNA is TGTGCCAGCAGCCCCCCGGGGACCTACAATGAGCAGTTCTTC. The encoded protein is CASSPPGTYNEQFF.

V gene TRBV28 combines with J gene TRBJ2-5, with a weak D call TRBD1 (6 bases). This CDR3 has 14 amino acids. Germline-derived CDR1 and CDR2 are MDHEN and SYDVKM. With 5 bases removed from V and 5 bases from J, the gap between germline ends came to 15 bases. The CDR3 protein is CASSVPRGRETQYF. The CDR3 DNA is TGTGCCAGCAGTGTACCCAGGGGAAGGGAGACCCAGTACTTC.